This T cell receptor (beta chain) comes out of a study of T cell responses to AZD1222 COVID-19 vaccine. V was pared by 2 bases and J by 8 bases, with 12 bases between. Germline assignment: CDR1 SNHLY and CDR2 FYNNEI. The CDR3 covers 13 residues. Produced via immunoSEQ multiplex PCR; TCRdb's table is partial and in-frame only. The table includes 64,000 or so clones, over 80% detected once. This clone was observed once. This sequence was found in an adult in good health. This specimen was peripheral blood, taken on day 0 of AZD1222 vaccination. The chain couples TRBV2 to TRBJ1-2; D gene unclear. CDR3 coding DNA: TGTGCCAGCAGTGAAACGGGGTATGACGGCTACACCTTC. Translation gives CASSETGYDGYTF.